What follows are 17 T cell receptor beta chains derived from one specimen sequenced in a study of glioma-infiltrating T cells. The iRepertoire nested amplicon-rescue multiplex PCR amplified TCR alpha and beta CDR3s from RNA. TCRdb processed the multiplex PCR reads anew with MiXCR; each CDR3 protein has one entry. The sample contains around 44,000 distinct CDR3 sequences, 20% to 25% of which appear only once. Material: glioma tissue, nonneoplastic brain tissue, or PBMCs (not recorded which). These receptor sequences come from a human donor with low-grade glioma or glioblastoma, undergoing nonglioma brain surgery, or in good health (not recorded which).

By its share, this clonotype is medium-sized. This chain uses TRBV27 with TRBJ2-7, with a tentative D call TRBD2 (6 bases). Between the trimmed V and J ends, which lost 6 bases and 0 bases, there was a span of 18 bases. The CDR3 is made up of 16 amino acids. The germline CDR1 and CDR2 sequences are MNHEY and SMNVEV (reference sequence). The CDR3 DNA is TGTGCCAGCAGGCCAAGAGTGGGAGGACCCTCCTACGAGCAGTACTTC. Protein sequence: CASRPRVGGPSYEQYF.

The sample holds many counts of this clonotype. The rearrangement links TRBV19 to TRBJ1-2; D is possibly TRBD1 (6 bases). The germline V gene has CDR1 LNHDA and CDR2 SQIVND (reference sequence). This CDR3 spans 14 amino acids. V was clipped by 8 bases and J by 2 bases, with 15 bases between them. This CDR3 reads CASSRDTGNYGYTF. The CDR3 bases are TGTGCCAGTTCCCGGGACACGGGAAACTATGGCTACACCTTC.

The chain joins TRBV7-2 to TRBJ2-5; TRBD2 matches 9 bases. The germline V gene has CDR1 SGHTA and CDR2 FQGNSA. There are 15 residues in the CDR3. V trimming: 5 bases; J trimming: 5 bases; junction bases outside the gene matches: 9. The CDR3 protein is CASSRMRGGLETQYF. CDR3 DNA sequence: TGTGCCAGCAGCCGCATGCGGGGGGGCCTGGAGACCCAGTACTTC. The variable domain in full, with the rest retrieved from reference TRBV7-2 and TRBJ2-5, is GAGVSQSPSNKVTEKGKDVELRCDPISGHTALYWYRQSLGQGLEFLIYFQGNSAPDKSGLPSDRFSAERTGGSVSTLTIQRTQQEDSAVYLCASSRMRGGLETQYFGPGTRLLVL.

V gene TRBV29-1 combines with J gene TRBJ2-1, with a possible D match to TRBD1 (5 bases). V was pared by 5 bases and J by 7 bases, with 21 bases between. The germline V gene encodes CDR1 SQVTM and CDR2 ANQGSEA. The CDR3 contains 15 residues. For the CDR3, the DNA is TGCAGCGTTATATCAGGCATAGGTAACAGGAATGAGCAGTTCTTC. This encodes CSVISGIGNRNEQFF.

With regard to this clonotype: This may be a read error: a much more frequent sequence differs by one nucleotide. The rearrangement joins TRBV5-1 to TRBJ1-6, with TRBD1 matching 7 bases. This CDR3 is built from 15 residues. Germline CDR1 SGHRS, CDR2 YFSETQ. CDR3 sequence reads: CASSLGTANNSPIHF. Here the CDR3 DNA reads TGCGCCAGCAGTCTTGGGACAGCAAATAATTCACCCATCCACTTT.

Comments on this clonotype: A clone one base away is much larger, so this may be a read error. The chain uses TRBV2 and TRBJ2-1, with 7 bases fitting TRBD1. Germline V CDR1 and CDR2: SNHLY, FYNNEI. This CDR3 is built from 15 residues. Trimming at V came to 4 bases and at J to 3 bases, leaving 6 bases not matched to a gene. CDR3 coding DNA: TGTGCCAGCAGTGTGGGACAGAACTTCTACAATGAGCAGTTCTTC. Translation: CASSVGQNFYNEQFF.

Points on this clonotype: This clone may be a read error of a much larger clone one base away. The CDR3 coding sequence is TGTGCCAGTACGGTGACGAGAAATAGCAATCAGCCCCAGCATTTT. Protein product: CASTVTRNSNQPQHF. The V gene is TRBV19, the J gene TRBJ1-5; D uncertain. The V end was cut by 7 bases, the J end by 0 bases, with 13 bases between. Germline CDR1 LNHDA, CDR2 SQIVND (reference sequence). This CDR3 contains 15 residues.

This clonotype has ten or more counts. The chain couples TRBV2 to TRBJ2-7; D assignment may be TRBD1 or TRBD2 (5 bases each). Trimming removed 7 bases from V and 0 bases from J, with 13 bases in between. This CDR3 comprises 14 residues. The V gene's germline CDR1 is SNHLY and CDR2 FYNNEI. The CDR3, as DNA: TGTGCCAGCATGGGGGACCAGAGCTCCTACGAGCAGTACTTC. This sequence encodes CASMGDQSSYEQYF.

There are many counts of this clonotype. V and J are TRBV10-3 and TRBJ1-5; D gene uncertain. This CDR3 has 14 amino acids. CDR1 and CDR2 (germline): ENHRY, SYGVKD. V lost 4 bases and J 0 bases, leaving 7 bases between the germline ends. CDR3 nucleotides: TGTGCCATCAGTGCGCTTGATAGCAATCAGCCCCAGCATTTT. It is translated as CAISALDSNQPQHF.

This sequence joins TRBV28 and TRBJ1-3, with D possibly matching TRBD1 (5 bases). The CDR3 consists of 16 residues. Germline assignment: CDR1 MDHEN and CDR2 SYDVKM. The V gene lost 6 bases and the J gene lost 0 bases, with 15 bases spanning the gap. CDR3 region: CASRPWRGRSGNTIYF. DNA for the CDR3: TGTGCCAGCAGACCCTGGAGGGGCCGCTCTGGAAACACCATATATTTT.

This clonotype was seen at least ten times. The chain employs TRBV4-1 and TRBJ1-6; unclear D gene. The length of the CDR3 is 15 residues. V shed 0 bases and J shed 11 bases, with 14 bases lying between them. Germline V gives CDR1 MGHRA, CDR2 YSYEKL. The CDR3: CASSQDQGDSTPLHF. CDR3 nucleotide sequence: TGCGCCAGCAGCCAAGATCAAGGCGATTCCACACCCCTCCACTTT.

This clonotype was seen at least ten times. J is TRBJ2-7 and V is TRBV20-1; maybe TRBD2 (6 bases). Germline V gene data show CDR1 as DFQATT and CDR2 as SNEGSKA (reference sequence). The CDR3 runs to 15 residues. V lost 0 bases and J lost 2, with 14 bases in between. The CDR3 reads CSARDLRDGTYEQYF. The CDR3 bases are TGCAGTGCTAGAGATTTGCGGGACGGAACCTACGAGCAGTACTTC.

The table lists this clonotype with many counts. This chain joins TRBV18 and TRBJ1-1; D remains ambiguous. This CDR3 has 13 residues. Germline V gives CDR1 KGHSH, CDR2 LQKENI. Trimming took off 5 bases at V and 1 base at J, with 8 bases between the two ends. CDR3 sequence (DNA): TGTGCCAGCTCAGGTCAGTGGAACACTGAAGCTTTCTTT. Protein sequence: CASSGQWNTEAFF.

This chain joins TRBV19 and TRBJ2-1; TRBD2 matches at 7 bases. The CDR3 spans 14 residues. The J segment lost 4 bases and the V segment lost 8 bases, leaving 8 bases of the junction unmatched. The germline V gene has CDR1 LNHDA and CDR2 SQIVND (reference sequence). The DNA for the CDR3 is TGTGCCAGTGGGCCCGGGGGAGGGTACAATGAGCAGTTCTTC. This codes for CASGPGGGYNEQFF.

About this clonotype itself: This could be a read error, since a much larger clone is one nucleotide away. The V call is TRBV19, the J call TRBJ1-1; perhaps TRBD1 as D (5 bases). This CDR3 spans 15 amino acids. The germline V and J ends were trimmed by 8 bases and 1 base, with 17 bases remaining between them. The germline V gene has CDR1 LNHDA and CDR2 SQIVND (reference sequence). CDR3 amino acids: CASGTRARGNTEAFF. The CDR3 coding sequence is TGTGCCAGTGGTACCAGGGCGAGGGGGAACACTGAAGCTTTCTTT.

This clonotype was seen many times. The chain combines TRBV28 with TRBJ2-7, with no clear D. The CDR3 is 13 amino acids. The germline gives CDR1 MDHEN, CDR2 SYDVKM. V was cut by 3 bases and J by 5 bases, with 11 bases left in between. The chain's CDR3 is CASSLQEEDEQYF. The CDR3 nucleotides are TGTGCCAGCAGTTTGCAGGAAGAGGACGAGCAGTACTTC.

As for this clonotype: Since a much larger clone is just one base distant, this may be a read error. The V and J genes are TRBV27 and TRBJ2-1; D gene ambiguous. Per the germline V gene, CDR1 is MNHEY and CDR2 is SMNVEV (reference sequence). The CDR3 consists of 12 residues. The ends were cut back, 5 bases at V and 9 bases at J, with 11 bases in the middle. For the CDR3, the DNA is TGTGCCAGCAGTAAAAGTGGTGCTGAGCAGTTCTTC. Translation gives CASSKSGAEQFF.